This T cell receptor (beta chain) is drawn from a study of shared clonotypes between healthy human individuals. The study, taken as a whole, reports: Sequencing of the sorted subsets was shown by rarefaction to be incomplete despite large depth. Since donors were few, the genetic and exposure-history diversity represented was limited. A few donors held about 4.5% of naive CD4 clonotypes in common. Clonotypes shared by all four sorted-subset donors had higher generation probabilities than non-shared clonotypes.

Concerning this clone: Its cognate antigen is unknown.

Produced via immunoSEQ multiplex PCR; TCRdb's table is partial and in-frame only. The table shows approximately 2.5 million clones, with just over 90% occurring only once. V shed 5 bases and J 7 bases; nucleotides not matched to a gene: 10. There are 14 residues in the CDR3. Germline V gives CDR1 MDHEN, CDR2 SYDVKM. What was sequenced was naive CD4+ T cells sorted from blood. Subset specified: CD45RA+ positively selected. This clonotype was sampled from a man between 18 and 29 years old in good health. The chain recombines TRBV28 with TRBJ2-7; 8 nucleotides align to TRBD1. Here the CDR3 reads CASSTRQGSGEQYF. The CDR3 coding sequence is TGTGCCAGCAGTACCCGACAGGGGTCGGGGGAGCAGTACTTC.